A selection of T cell receptor beta chains follows, all from one sample in a study of blood T cells in healthy people across ages. One entry per CDR3 protein results from TCRdb running MiXCR on the 5' RACE reads. The repertoire includes about 780,000 distinct CDR3 sequences, roughly 46% of them detected once, and about a sixth sits in the top ten. Sequencing was performed on blood. Every receptor here comes from a man older than 75 in good health. Each CDR3 is given with its conserved first and last residue. The D gene is left open where the match is weak. Clone size is not always given. Where it is, it says once, few, many or a class for expanded clones.

CDR3aa | CDR3nt | j_gene | abundance | v_gene | d_gene
CASSLQPGTLSYEQYF | TGTGCCAGCAGCTTGCAACCCGGGACACTATCCTACGAGCAGTACTTC | TRBJ2-7 | few | TRBV7-2 | -
CATSRGQGYLGTDTQYF | TGTGCCACCAGCAGAGGACAGGGTTATTTGGGCACAGATACGCAGTATTTT | TRBJ2-3 | - | TRBV15 | TRBD1
CASSEGLAVDYEQYF | TGTGCCAGCAGCGAGGGATTGGCAGTCGACTACGAGCAGTACTTC | TRBJ2-7 | - | TRBV3-1 | -
CSASSGQAGELFF | TGCAGCGCGAGCTCAGGTCAGGCCGGGGAGCTGTTTTTT | TRBJ2-2 | - | TRBV29-1 | -
CASSYRQGADTQYF | TGTGCCAGCAGTTACAGGCAGGGGGCGGATACGCAGTATTTT | TRBJ2-3 | - | TRBV6-5 | TRBD1
CSVGPGILGGANVLTF | TGCAGCGTTGGGCCCGGGATCCTTGGCGGGGCCAACGTCCTGACTTTC | TRBJ2-6 | - | TRBV29-1 | -
CASSPETALNTEAFF | TGTGCCAGCAGCCCGGAGACAGCGCTTAACACTGAAGCTTTCTTT | TRBJ1-1 | - | TRBV5-6 | -
CASSFRPGLGLEEQFF | TGCGCCAGCAGCTTCCGTCCGGGACTAGGGTTAGAAGAGCAGTTCTTC | TRBJ2-1 | - | TRBV5-1 | TRBD2
CASSLNGRQPQHF | TGTGCCAGCAGTTTAAATGGTCGTCAGCCCCAGCATTTT | TRBJ1-5 | - | TRBV12-3/TRBV12-4 | -
CASSLAVRQYNEQFF | TGTGCCAGCAGCTTAGCAGTGCGTCAATACAATGAGCAGTTCTTC | TRBJ2-1 | few | TRBV5-5 | -
CSASPSGSWYEQYF | TGCAGTGCTAGCCCTAGCGGGAGTTGGTACGAGCAGTACTTC | TRBJ2-7 | - | TRBV20-1 | TRBD2
CATSDSAEYSTDTQYF | TGTGCCACCAGTGATTCCGCAGAGTATAGCACAGATACGCAGTATTTT | TRBJ2-3 | - | TRBV24-1 | -
CASSLPGQGGTQYF | TGTGCCAGCAGTTTACCGGGACAGGGGGGTACGCAGTATTTT | TRBJ2-3 | - | TRBV28 | TRBD1
CATSRIGTGKSYEAFF | TGTGCCACCAGCAGAATCGGGACAGGGAAGAGCTATGAAGCTTTCTTT | TRBJ1-1 | - | TRBV15 | TRBD1
CASRMTEDTEAFF | TGTGCCAGCAGGATGACAGAGGACACTGAAGCTTTCTTT | TRBJ1-1 | once | TRBV12-3/TRBV12-4 | -
CASSLLGLSGDTQYF | TGTGCCAGCAGCTTACTAGGACTGTCCGGAGATACGCAGTATTTT | TRBJ2-3 | - | TRBV7-2 | -
CASSPSGRYEQYF | TGTGCCAGCAGTCCTTCAGGGAGATACGAGCAGTACTTC | TRBJ2-7 | few | TRBV28 | -
CSARDRRRNSYNEQFF | TGCAGTGCTAGAGATCGGCGGAGGAACTCCTACAATGAGCAGTTCTTC | TRBJ2-1 | once | TRBV20-1 | -
CASSLAGGTQGETQYF | TGTGCCAGCAGCTTAGCGGGAGGGACCCAAGGAGAGACCCAGTACTTC | TRBJ2-5 | - | TRBV7-2 | TRBD2
CASGPTGTSNQPQHF | TGCGCCAGCGGTCCGACAGGGACTAGCAATCAGCCCCAGCATTTT | TRBJ1-5 | - | TRBV5-1 | TRBD1
CASWRSRWSGANVLTF | TGTGCCTCTTGGAGGAGTCGGTGGTCTGGGGCCAACGTCCTGACTTTC | TRBJ2-6 | once | TRBV2 | -
CVSSPSRGEQYF | TGTGTCAGCTCACCAAGCAGGGGTGAGCAGTACTTC | TRBJ2-4 | - | TRBV18 | -
CAIGTGTYNEQFF | TGTGCCATTGGGACTGGGACCTACAATGAGCAGTTCTTC | TRBJ2-1 | - | TRBV12-3/TRBV12-4 | -
CASSPSRDPSNQPQHF | TGTGCCAGCAGTCCCTCCAGGGACCCTAGCAATCAGCCTCAGCATTTT | TRBJ1-5 | - | TRBV12-3/TRBV12-4 | -
CASSAGTYDEQFF | TGTGCCAGCAGCGCCGGGACCTACGATGAGCAGTTCTTC | TRBJ2-1 | many | TRBV7-3 | -
CSVSTGVTETQYF | TGCAGCGTATCGACGGGGGTCACTGAGACCCAGTACTTC | TRBJ2-5 | - | TRBV29-1 | -
CSVEDRGTGVLYEQYF | TGCAGCGTTGAAGATCGGGGGACAGGGGTGCTCTACGAGCAGTACTTC | TRBJ2-7 | many | TRBV29-1 | TRBD1
CASSPDYYEQYF | TGCGCCAGCAGCCCAGATTACTACGAGCAGTACTTC | TRBJ2-7 | - | TRBV5-1 | -
CASSLGWRSSYGYTF | TGTGCCAGCAGCCTGGGTTGGCGGAGCAGCTATGGCTACACCTTC | TRBJ1-2 | few | TRBV7-9 | -
CASSQRVVGGHQETQYF | TGCGCCAGCAGCCAAAGGGTTGTAGGGGGCCACCAAGAGACCCAGTACTTC | TRBJ2-5 | - | TRBV4-1 | TRBD1
CAISDRGSSYEQYF | TGTGCCATCAGTGACAGGGGGAGCTCCTACGAGCAGTACTTC | TRBJ2-7 | - | TRBV10-3 | TRBD1